The 2 T cell receptor beta chains listed next were all sequenced from one sample in a study of control samples from healthy donors and cancer patients. Some clones are missing from TCRdb's copy, which holds only in-frame ones; the method was immunoSEQ multiplex PCR. This table holds fewer than 95,000 clones, over 65% found once. What was sequenced was blood. The receptors were sampled from a woman between 35 and 50 years old in good health.

The gene calls are TRBV21-1 and TRBJ2-3; the D call in the table, TRBD1, was not verified against the DNA. TRBV21-1 constitutes a pseudogene. The CDR3 runs to 15 residues. CDR3 residues: CASSNWDSRTDTQYF. The CDR3 DNA sequence: TGTGCCAGCAGCAATTGGGACAGCCGCACAGATACGCAGTATTTT.

On this clone itself: At one boundary the junction diverges from the germline segment, which might be a read error. V usage is TRBV5-1 and J usage is TRBJ2-7; 9 bases line up with TRBD2. CDR3 length: 16 amino acids. Germline lookup yields CDR1 SGHRS and CDR2 YFSETQ. CDR3: CARSFGRGGRTYEQYF. The DNA of the CDR3 is TGCGCCCGCAGCTTCGGGCGGGGGGGCCGAACCTACGAGCAGTACTTC.